The clone carrying this TCR beta chain was observed a single time. Antigen unknown. This CDR3 contains 16 residues. Trimming took 1 base from V and 5 from J; bases not matched to a gene: 6. Germline lookup yields CDR1 SGHTA and CDR2 FQGNSA. TCRdb keeps only in-frame clones here, not all; method: immunoSEQ multiplex PCR. Seen here are about 4,600 clones, 67% observed once, and the top ten hold about 50%. This sample was taken from a study of CD8 T cell repertoires and HIV-1 epitope variants. Study-level information: Tested: three Gag epitope families, Nef HW9 and YT9. Equal numbers of autologous T cell-negative cells presented antigen to enriched T cells.

Study-level points and caveats: The assay identified only TCR beta chains of antigen-proliferating T cells. Of fewer than 10 antigen-specific beta clonotypes, about six appeared to cross-react with escape variants.

The sequence derives from a male donor with HIV. Sequences were obtained from cultured CD8+ T cells derived from PBMCs. The chain combines TRBV7-2 with TRBJ2-7, with TRBD2 matching 12 bases. The CDR3 loop reads CASSLGLAGGNHEQYF. CDR3 DNA sequence: TGTGCCAGCAGCTTAGGGCTAGCGGGAGGGAATCACGAGCAGTACTTC.